This T cell receptor beta chain was captured by sequencing in a study of cytomegalovirus exposure and HLA in healthy donors. The CDR3 contains 15 residues. Germline loops: CDR1 SGHTA, CDR2 FQGNSA. The J segment lost 0 bases and the V segment lost 4 bases, leaving 5 bases of the junction unmatched. Points on this clone: As yet, its antigen is unknown.

A multiplex PCR was run with 60 Vbeta primers and 13 Jbeta primers. Libraries were prepared by immunoSEQ multiplex PCR; TCRdb keeps only in-frame clonotypes and omits some of them. The sample lists 150,000 to 200,000 clones, around four fifths occurring once. Study-wide results and limits: A prior analysis recorded that most TCR beta V segments were productive about 90% or about 30% of the time.

The chain uses TRBV7-2 and TRBJ2-7; 8 positions agree with TRBD2. This receptor was obtained from a boy younger than 10 in good health and CMV-seronegative. The source material was PBMCs. DNA of the CDR3: TGTGCCAGCAGCTCGGGGGGGGGACTCTCCTACGAGCAGTACTTC. Translating it yields CASSSGGGLSYEQYF.